These 27 T cell receptor beta chains originate from one sample sequenced in a study of T-cell reconstitution after alpha-beta-depleted transplantation in children. The authors prepared the TCRbeta library with unique molecular identifiers. Via MiXCR, TCRdb re-called the PCR reads, giving one row per CDR3 protein. The repertoire includes fewer than 550,000 distinct CDR3 sequences, around 9.9% of them detected once, and roughly 5.5% sits in the top ten. This specimen consisted of PBMCs from the stem cell graft donor, obtained from the stem cell graft. The origin of the receptors is a human donor who donated a stem cell graft to a child with acute myeloid leukemia.

The chain combines TRBV12-3 or TRBV12-4 with TRBJ2-1, with D tentatively TRBD1 or TRBD2 (7 bases each). This CDR3 is built from 14 residues. Trimming cost V 3 bases and J 7 bases, with 13 bases left between them. CDR3 loop: CASSFAGGANEQFF. The DNA of the CDR3 is TGTGCCAGCAGTTTCGCAGGGGGGGCGAATGAGCAGTTCTTC.

This clonotype was seen more than once but under ten times. The CDR3 bases are TGTGCCAGCACCACGTTGATGGGACTGAACACCGGGGAGCTGTTTTTT. Translating it yields CASTTLMGLNTGELFF. This rearrangement joins TRBV12-3 or TRBV12-4 to TRBJ2-2; D might be TRBD2 (6 bases). The CDR3 totals 16 residues. V lost 7 bases to trimming and J lost 1 base, with 16 bases between them.

This clonotype was seen only a few times. This chain joins TRBV5-1 and TRBJ2-5; 8 nucleotides agree with TRBD1. The CDR3 has 13 residues. The V and J ends lost 6 bases and 5 bases, in that order; junction bases with no gene match: 6. Germline lookup yields CDR1 SGHRS and CDR2 YFSETQ. The CDR3 region has the DNA TGCGCCAGCACCGCGACAGGGGTGGAGACCCAGTACTTC. This encodes CASTATGVETQYF.

This clonotype was observed a handful of times. The genes are TRBV4-1 and TRBJ2-6, with D possibly being TRBD2 (6 bases). Germline CDR1 reads MGHRA; CDR2 reads YSYEKL. V lost 1 base, J lost 2 bases, and 9 bases lay in between. The CDR3 length is 16 residues. CDR3 DNA: TGCGCCAGCAGCCAAGTATGGGAGGCTGGGGCCAACGTCCTGACTTTC. It codes for CASSQVWEAGANVLTF.

Ten or more counts support this clonotype. The chain carries TRBV7-2 and TRBJ1-1; D is undetermined. Trimming removed 5 bases from V and 0 bases from J, with 7 bases in between. The germline V gene has CDR1 SGHTA and CDR2 FQGNSA. The CDR3 totals 13 residues. In DNA form, the CDR3 reads TGTGCCAGCAGCGCCCGTATGAACACTGAAGCTTTCTTT. Translating it yields CASSARMNTEAFF.

This clonotype was seen more than once but under ten times. The J gene is TRBJ2-3, the V gene TRBV4-2; perhaps TRBD2 as D (5 bases). Trimming left V 4 bases short and J 2 bases short, with 28 bases between. CDR1 and CDR2 from the germline V gene are LGHNA and YNFKEQ. The CDR3 totals 20 residues. The CDR3 sequence: CASSLVGAVNKPRYTDTQYF. CDR3 DNA sequence: TGTGCCAGCAGCCTCGTGGGAGCGGTAAACAAACCGAGATACACAGATACGCAGTATTTT.

This chain uses TRBV3-1 with TRBJ2-1; D unresolved. The V gene lost 0 bases and the J gene lost 7 bases, with 13 bases spanning the gap. This CDR3 has 15 amino acids. CDR1 and CDR2 (germline): LGHDT, YNNKEL (reference sequence). This chain's CDR3 is CASSQDLSPWNEQFF. The CDR3 DNA sequence: TGTGCCAGCAGCCAAGATTTGAGCCCCTGGAATGAGCAGTTCTTC.

The V and J genes are TRBV3-1 and TRBJ2-7; D is undetermined. The V end lost 1 base, the J end lost 4 bases, and 11 bases lay between the germline ends. CDR1 is LGHDT and CDR2 is YNNKEL in the germline V gene (reference sequence). CDR3 length equals 14 residues. CDR3 loop: CASSQVYPSYEQYF. The CDR3 DNA reads TGTGCCAGCAGCCAAGTATATCCGTCGTACGAGCAGTACTTC.

This clonotype was seen a handful of times. The gene calls are TRBV9 and TRBJ2-3, with D unresolved. The germline V gene has CDR1 SGDLS and CDR2 YYNGEE. The CDR3 covers 13 residues. V was pared by 4 bases and J by 5 bases, with 11 bases between. This CDR3 is CASSIPPRDTQYF. In DNA form, the CDR3 reads TGTGCCAGCAGCATACCACCCCGAGATACGCAGTATTTT.

V is TRBV2 and J is TRBJ2-3; the match to TRBD2 covers 9 bases. CDR3 length: 14 residues. Germline CDR1 is SNHLY and CDR2 is FYNNEI. The ends lost 8 bases at V and 5 bases at J; junction bases unmatched: 8. CDR3 sequence reads: CASVRREGLDTQYF. In DNA form, the CDR3 reads TGTGCCAGCGTCCGGCGGGAGGGCCTAGATACGCAGTATTTT.

This clonotype was counted a few times. V gene TRBV10-3 combines with J gene TRBJ2-5; 10 bases line up with TRBD2. Trimming removed 0 bases from V and 4 bases from J; junction bases left unmatched: 8. CDR1 and CDR2 from the germline V gene are ENHRY and SYGVKD. The CDR3 runs 17 residues. The CDR3 sequence: CAISESRSGGAGETQYF. The CDR3 DNA sequence: TGTGCCATCAGTGAGTCGCGGAGCGGGGGGGCCGGAGAGACCCAGTACTTC.

The rearrangement uses TRBV20-1 and TRBJ2-1; perhaps TRBD2 as D (5 bases). Trimming shortened V by 6 bases and J by 8 bases, and 14 bases separated the two germline ends. Germline V gene sequence: CDR1 DFQATT, CDR2 SNEGSKA (reference sequence). This CDR3 region has 12 residues. The CDR3: CSATTGDHEQFF. The CDR3 nucleotides are TGCAGTGCCACAACCGGGGATCATGAGCAGTTCTTC.

This chain joins TRBV5-1 and TRBJ2-3, with a tentative D call TRBD2 (5 bases). There are 14 residues in the CDR3. V dropped 1 base and J dropped 2 bases, with 8 bases sitting between them. From germline, CDR1 is SGHRS and CDR2 YFSETQ. The CDR3 DNA follows: TGCGCCAGCAGCTTGACTAGATACACAGATACGCAGTATTTT. This encodes CASSLTRYTDTQYF.

This clonotype came up a few times. The rearrangement links TRBV20-1 to TRBJ1-2, with D maybe TRBD1 (6 bases). Germline CDR1 and CDR2: DFQATT and SNEGSKA (reference sequence). CDR3 length: 13 amino acids. Trimming stripped 7 bases from V and 0 bases from J, with 12 bases between. In DNA form, the CDR3 reads TGCAGTGTTTCGAGGACAGCTAACTATGGCTACACCTTC. Its protein product is CSVSRTANYGYTF.

This clonotype was recorded a few times. The chain employs TRBV5-6 and TRBJ2-7; 7 bases map to TRBD2. Germline lookup yields CDR1 SGHDT and CDR2 YYEEEE. The CDR3 has 15 residues. Trimming cost V 4 bases and J 2 bases; bases outside gene matches: 9. CDR3 DNA: TGTGCCAGCAGCAAACGGCGGGGGATACCCTACGAGCAGTACTTC. Its protein is CASSKRRGIPYEQYF. The full variable domain, rest sourced from reference TRBV5-6 and TRBJ2-7, is DAGVTQSPTHLIKTRGQQVTLRCSPKSGHDTVSWYQQALGQGPQFIFQYYEEEERQRGNFPDRFSGHQFPNYSSELNVNALLLGDSALYLCASSKRRGIPYEQYFGPGTRLTVT.

The rearrangement uses TRBV4-1 and TRBJ1-4, with D unresolved. The CDR3 length is 13 residues. Trimming left V 7 bases short and J 5 bases short, with 11 bases between. Germline V gene sequence: CDR1 MGHRA, CDR2 YSYEKL. CDR3 residues: CASKGLGNEKLFF. In nucleotides, the CDR3 is TGCGCCAGCAAAGGTTTAGGGAATGAAAAACTGTTTTTT.

This clonotype was observed a few times. The V call is TRBV6-6, the J call TRBJ2-1; D unresolved. V lost 2 bases and J lost 6, with 8 bases in between. Germline loops: CDR1 MNHNY, CDR2 SVGAGI (reference sequence). The CDR3 spans 13 residues. The CDR3: CASSYTAVNEQFF. The CDR3 nucleotides are TGTGCCAGCAGTTACACCGCGGTCAATGAGCAGTTCTTC.

In its sample, this clonotype was seen a few times. This rearrangement joins TRBV5-1 to TRBJ2-3; no reliable D call. The germline V and J ends were trimmed by 2 bases and 1 base, with 8 bases remaining between them. The CDR3 has 14 amino acids. Looked up from germline, CDR1 is SGHRS and CDR2 is YFSETQ. CDR3 coding DNA: TGCGCCAGCAGCTTAGAGGCTGGCACAGATACGCAGTATTTT. Translated: CASSLEAGTDTQYF.

This clonotype showed up just a few times. This rearrangement joins TRBV7-9 to TRBJ2-5; D may correspond to TRBD1 or TRBD2 (5 bases each). The CDR3 has 13 amino acids. The V end was cut by 6 bases, the J end by 5 bases, with 13 bases between. Looked up from germline, CDR1 is SEHNR and CDR2 is FQNEAQ (reference sequence). The DNA for the CDR3 is TGTGCCAGCAGTGCTGGGGGTTCCGAGACCCAGTACTTC. It codes for CASSAGGSETQYF.

The chain couples TRBV28 to TRBJ1-3, with D tentatively TRBD1 (6 bases). Germline CDR1 and CDR2: MDHEN and SYDVKM. Trimming took 4 bases from V and 3 from J, leaving 13 bases between them. The CDR3 loop spans 15 amino acids. For the CDR3, the DNA is TGTGCCAGCAGTTCCCCCGGGACACTTGGAAACACCATATATTTT. Protein product: CASSSPGTLGNTIYF. Drawing the rest from reference TRBV28 and TRBJ1-3, the complete variable domain is DVKVTQSSRYLVKRTGEKVFLECVQDMDHENMFWYRQDPGLGLRLIYFSYDVKMKEKGDIPEGYSVSREKKERFSLILESASTNQTSMYLCASSSPGTLGNTIYFGEGSWLTVV.

This clonotype came up many times. This chain uses TRBV20-1 with TRBJ2-1, with 8 bases matching TRBD1. The CDR3 is 12 residues long. V lost 6 bases, J lost 6 bases, and 4 bases stayed unmatched. Germline loops: CDR1 DFQATT, CDR2 SNEGSKA (reference sequence). The CDR3 loop reads CSAQDRANEQFF. Written as DNA, the CDR3 is TGCAGTGCCCAGGACAGGGCCAATGAGCAGTTCTTC.

This clonotype occurred a few times. J is TRBJ2-5 and V is TRBV6-5, with unresolved D. Trimming pared 1 base from V and 1 base from J, leaving 13 bases between. The CDR3 is made up of 16 amino acids. The V gene's germline CDR1 is MNHEY and CDR2 SVGAGI. The CDR3 DNA follows: TGTGCCAGCAGTTACTTACCCCAGATGATCCAAGAGACCCAGTACTTC. This codes for CASSYLPQMIQETQYF.

The V and J genes are TRBV4-2 and TRBJ2-2, with 8 bases lining up with TRBD2. CDR1 is LGHNA and CDR2 is YNFKEQ in the germline V gene. This CDR3 comprises 17 residues. V lost 4 bases, J lost 6 bases, and 13 bases stayed unmatched. The CDR3 region is CASSPVDGLAPAGELFF. The CDR3 DNA is TGTGCCAGCAGCCCAGTGGACGGACTAGCCCCAGCCGGGGAGCTGTTTTTT.

This clonotype was seen a handful of times. The gene calls are TRBV7-2 and TRBJ1-6, with D unresolved. Trimming pared 4 bases from V and 8 bases from J, leaving 6 bases between. The CDR3 is made up of 12 amino acids. Germline values: CDR1 SGHTA, CDR2 FQGNSA. This CDR3 is CASSYRDSPLHF. As DNA, the CDR3 is TGTGCCAGCAGCTACAGAGATTCACCCCTCCACTTT. Based on the CDR3 plus reference TRBV7-2 and TRBJ1-6, the full variable domain is GAGVSQSPSNKVTEKGKDVELRCDPISGHTALYWYRQSLGQGLEFLIYFQGNSAPDKSGLPSDRFSAERTGGSVSTLTIQRTQQEDSAVYLCASSYRDSPLHFGNGTRLTVT.

The chain recombines TRBV2 with TRBJ2-1; tentative D call: TRBD2 (6 bases). The V and J ends lost 4 bases and 7 bases respectively, with 17 bases between them. Germline CDR1 SNHLY, CDR2 FYNNEI. The CDR3 runs 15 residues. For the CDR3, the DNA is TGTGCCAGCAGTGCTGACAGCCCCCGGGGGAATGAGCAGTTCTTC. Amino acids: CASSADSPRGNEQFF. The entire variable domain, with the rest obtained from reference TRBV2 and TRBJ2-1, is as follows: EPEVTQTPSHQVTQMGQEVILRCVPISNHLYFYWYRQILGQKVEFLVSFYNNEISEKSEIFDDQFSVERPDGSNFTLKIRSTKLEDSAMYFCASSADSPRGNEQFFGPGTRLTVL.

The chain carries TRBV12-3 or TRBV12-4 and TRBJ2-3; D remains ambiguous. V was cut by 3 bases and J by 5 bases, with 12 bases left in between. The CDR3 has 14 amino acids. This CDR3 reads CASSFLRYQDTQYF. The CDR3 bases are TGTGCCAGCAGTTTTTTGCGGTATCAAGATACGCAGTATTTT.

This chain links TRBV7-9 with TRBJ2-2; possibly TRBD2 for D (5 bases). CDR3 size: 11 residues. V lost 11 bases, J lost 5 bases, and 9 bases lay in between. Germline lookup yields CDR1 SEHNR and CDR2 FQNEAQ (reference sequence). CDR3 nucleotide sequence: TGTGCCGGCGGGTTGACCGGGGAGCTGTTTTTT. Its translation: CAGGLTGELFF.